Listed below are T cell receptor beta chains from one sample, sequenced in a study of T cell responses to AZD1222 COVID-19 vaccine. Measured with immunoSEQ multiplex PCR; TCRdb has only the in-frame clones, and not every one. The sample lists about 110,000 clones, approximately 84% seen once, with about 9.4% in the top ten. The sequencing here drew on peripheral blood, taken on day 0 of AZD1222 vaccination. These receptors were obtained from an adult in good health. Both conserved end residues are part of each CDR3. Each record gives: D gene, J gene, clone size, CDR3 length, V gene, CDR3 protein, CDR3 DNA. D genes are given only for firm matches. The size field is filled for only some rows; it gives once, few, many or a size class.

D: .
J: TRBJ1-3
size: .
length: 14
V: TRBV7-9
CDR3: CASSFTLGGNTIYF
DNA: TGTGCCAGCAGCTTCACTTTGGGGGGAAACACCATATATTTT

D: .
J: TRBJ2-1
size: .
length: 16
V: TRBV7-2
CDR3: CASSLEAGVRYNEQFF
DNA: TGTGCCAGCAGCTTAGAGGCCGGGGTCCGATACAATGAGCAGTTCTTC

D: .
J: TRBJ2-5
size: .
length: 13
V: TRBV19
CDR3: CASSNRFQETQYF
DNA: TGTGCCAGTAGTAACAGGTTTCAAGAGACCCAGTACTTC

D: .
J: TRBJ2-7
size: .
length: 12
V: TRBV10-1
CDR3: CASSAEFHEQYF
DNA: TGCGCCAGCAGTGCAGAATTCCACGAGCAGTACTTC

D: .
J: TRBJ1-3
size: .
length: 13
V: TRBV5-1
CDR3: CASSLTSGNTIYF
DNA: TGCGCCAGCAGTCTGACGTCTGGAAACACCATATATTTT

D: TRBD1
J: TRBJ1-2
size: few
length: 12
V: TRBV29-1
CDR3: CSVAGQNYGYTF
DNA: TGCAGCGTTGCGGGACAGAACTATGGCTACACCTTC

D: .
J: TRBJ1-1
size: .
length: 14
V: TRBV15
CDR3: CATSRLKGDTEAFF
DNA: TGTGCCACCAGCAGATTGAAGGGCGACACTGAAGCTTTCTTT

D: .
J: TRBJ2-1
size: .
length: 12
V: TRBV15
CDR3: CATSREGSEQFF
DNA: TGTGCCACCAGCAGAGAGGGCAGTGAGCAGTTCTTC

D: .
J: TRBJ1-1
size: .
length: 13
V: TRBV18
CDR3: CASSRVSNTEAFF
DNA: TGTGCCAGCTCCCGTGTTAGCAACACTGAAGCTTTCTTT

D: .
J: TRBJ1-2
size: .
length: 13
V: TRBV28
CDR3: CASRLEGNYGYTF
DNA: TGTGCCAGCCGCCTCGAAGGAAACTATGGCTACACCTTC

D: .
J: TRBJ2-3
size: .
length: 14
V: TRBV6-5
CDR3: CASSSHRPADTQYF
DNA: TGTGCCAGCAGTTCCCACAGACCCGCCGATACGCAGTATTTT

D: .
J: TRBJ1-6
size: .
length: 12
V: TRBV12-3/TRBV12-4
CDR3: CASSFPNSPLHF
DNA: TGTGCCAGCAGTTTTCCCAATTCACCCCTCCACTTT

D: .
J: TRBJ1-5
size: .
length: 13
V: TRBV15
CDR3: CATSRSVNQPQHF
DNA: TGTGCCACCAGCAGATCTGTAAATCAGCCCCAGCATTTT

D: TRBD2
J: TRBJ2-4
size: .
length: 16
V: TRBV11-2
CDR3: CASRRPGLAGENIQYF
DNA: TGTGCCAGCAGACGGCCGGGACTAGCAGGCGAAAACATTCAGTACTTC

D: .
J: TRBJ2-3
size: .
length: 13
V: TRBV4-1
CDR3: CASFGGGTDTQYF
DNA: TGCGCCAGCTTCGGCGGGGGCACAGATACGCAGTATTTT

D: .
J: TRBJ1-6
size: .
length: 14
V: TRBV28
CDR3: CASSLGSYNSPLHF
DNA: TGTGCCAGCAGTTTAGGGTCCTATAATTCACCCCTCCACTTT

D: .
J: TRBJ1-1
size: many
length: 12
V: TRBV12-3/TRBV12-4
CDR3: CASSFSWLGAFF
DNA: TGTGCCAGCAGTTTTAGTTGGTTGGGAGCTTTCTTT

D: .
J: TRBJ2-2
size: .
length: 15
V: TRBV7-2
CDR3: CASSALQGPTGELFF
DNA: TGTGCCAGCAGCGCCCTTCAGGGCCCCACCGGGGAGCTGTTTTTT

D: TRBD1
J: TRBJ2-1
size: many
length: 12
V: TRBV23-1
CDR3: CASVRGRGEQFF
DNA: TGCGCCAGTGTCAGGGGGCGCGGTGAGCAGTTCTTC

D: TRBD1
J: TRBJ1-5
size: .
length: 15
V: TRBV4-1
CDR3: CASSHEGAGNQPQHF
DNA: TGCGCCAGCTCCCACGAGGGGGCCGGCAATCAGCCCCAGCATTTT

D: .
J: TRBJ1-1
size: .
length: 13
V: TRBV7-3
CDR3: CASSLTLNTEAFF
DNA: TGTGCCAGCAGCTTAACCTTGAACACTGAAGCTTTCTTT

D: .
J: TRBJ1-3
size: .
length: 15
V: TRBV6-5
CDR3: CASSYSWPAGNTIYF
DNA: TGTGCCAGCAGTTACTCATGGCCAGCTGGAAACACCATATATTTT

D: .
J: TRBJ2-1
size: .
length: 15
V: TRBV5-1
CDR3: CASSDRTSSYNEQFF
DNA: TGCGCCAGCAGCGACCGGACGTCATCCTACAATGAGCAGTTCTTC

D: TRBD2
J: TRBJ2-1
size: .
length: 18
V: TRBV5-1
CDR3: CASSSSGTSGRAGNEQFF
DNA: TGCGCCAGCAGCTCGTCCGGGACTAGCGGGAGGGCGGGGAATGAGCAGTTCTTC

D: .
J: TRBJ1-1
size: .
length: 16
V: TRBV7-2
CDR3: CASSLGLGKPFPEAFF
DNA: TGTGCCAGCAGCTTAGGGTTGGGCAAACCGTTCCCTGAAGCTTTCTTT

D: .
J: TRBJ1-5
size: .
length: 14
V: TRBV7-9
CDR3: CASSHLEGNQPQHF
DNA: TGTGCCAGCAGCCATTTGGAGGGCAATCAGCCCCAGCATTTT

D: .
J: TRBJ1-5
size: .
length: 15
V: TRBV6-2/TRBV6-3
CDR3: CASSSRGYSNQPQHF
DNA: TGTGCCAGCAGTTCCAGGGGCTATAGCAATCAGCCCCAGCATTTT

D: .
J: TRBJ1-2
size: .
length: 11
V: TRBV19
CDR3: CASSIRGGYTF
DNA: TGTGCCAGTAGTATCAGGGGCGGCTACACCTTC